This TCR beta chain was retrieved from a study of blood T cell repertoires in COVID-19. Profiling relied on immunoSEQ multiplex PCR, and the TCRdb table lists in-frame clones only, not all of them. The sample contains approximately 450,000 clones, roughly 87% of which appear only once. In terms of age and location, participants ranged from roughly 18 to 95 years and lived in about two dozen US areas. With 4 bases clipped from V and 10 bases from J, the junction kept 12 bases outside the gene matches. The CDR3 is made up of 15 amino acids. Per the germline V gene, CDR1 is MNHEY and CDR2 is SMNVEV (reference sequence).

The rearrangement links TRBV27 to TRBJ2-1, with 8 bases lining up with TRBD1. This TCR derives from a woman in her late teens or twenties with acute COVID-19. Sequencing was performed on PBMCs or T cells enriched from blood (not recorded which). The CDR3 is CASSSRDRGKWEQFF. The CDR3 nucleotides read TGTGCCAGCAGTTCGCGAGACAGGGGTAAATGGGAGCAGTTCTTC.